One sample yielded the 32 T cell receptor beta chains listed below, sequenced in a study of cytomegalovirus exposure and HLA in healthy donors. PCR was performed using 60 Vbeta and 13 Jbeta primers. TCRdb's table, derived via immunoSEQ multiplex PCR, lists solely in-frame clones and lacks some. The sample holds about 50,000 clones, 72% seen once. Sequencing was done on a sample of PBMCs. Receptor source: a woman between 45 and 60 years old in good health and CMV-seronegative.

The chain has TRBV2 and TRBJ1-1; no firm D call. The germline CDR1 and CDR2 sequences are SNHLY and FYNNEI. The CDR3 sequence is 11 residues long. Trimming removed 3 bases at V and 7 bases at J, with 6 bases between. The CDR3 loop reads CASSESGEAFF. The CDR3 nucleotides read TGTGCCAGCAGTGAGTCCGGTGAAGCTTTCTTT.

This clone was seen a few times. At one end the junction does not follow the germline gene, possibly because of a read error. The chain uses TRBV7-7 and TRBJ2-1; 10 nucleotides line up with TRBD2. The germline V gene has CDR1 SSHAT and CDR2 FNYEAQ (reference sequence). This CDR3 spans 13 amino acids. The CDR3 spells CASSVLAGHEQFF. The DNA of the CDR3 is TGTGCTAGCAGTGTACTAGCGGGACATGAGCAGTTCTTC.

V and J are TRBV11-1 and TRBJ2-1, with D possibly being TRBD2 (5 bases). Trimming left V 1 base short and J 8 bases short, with 12 bases between. Germline CDR1 is SGHAT and CDR2 is FQDESV (reference sequence). The CDR3 consists of 14 residues. The CDR3 nucleotides read TGTGCCAGCAGCTTAGGATTAGCGTGGGATGAGCAGTTCTTC. It encodes CASSLGLAWDEQFF.

This clone showed up just a few times. A single base is all that separates this from a far larger clone, so a read error is likely. This chain's CDR3 is CASRTGTGMGEPYF. The CDR3 nucleotides read TGTGCCAGTCGCACCGGGACAGGGATGGGCGAGCCGTACTTC. This chain links TRBV19 with TRBJ2-7; 9 nucleotides align to TRBD1. CDR1 is LNHDA, CDR2 SQIVND, per germline (reference sequence). This CDR3 region has 14 residues.

The V gene is TRBV28, the J gene TRBJ2-7; TRBD2 matches at 11 bases. V shed 1 base and J 3 bases; nucleotides not matched to a gene: 2. The germline V gene has CDR1 MDHEN and CDR2 SYDVKM. The CDR3 is 15 amino acids. Here the CDR3 DNA reads TGTGCCAGCAGTTTATTTCTAGCGGGGGGCTACGAGCAGTACTTC. Amino acid sequence: CASSLFLAGGYEQYF.

The J gene is TRBJ1-5, the V gene TRBV18; TRBD1 aligns across 8 bases. V lost 4 bases, J lost 6 bases, and 5 bases stayed unmatched. CDR3 length: 14 amino acids. In germline, CDR1 is KGHSH, CDR2 LQKENI. The CDR3 spells CASSLGQGRQPQHF. The CDR3 bases are TGTGCCAGCTCACTCGGACAGGGCCGTCAGCCCCAGCATTTT.

CDR3 in amino acids: CASGTSTDTQYF. In DNA form, the CDR3 reads TGTGCCAGTGGTACTAGCACAGATACGCAGTATTTT. This chain uses TRBV28 with TRBJ2-3; D unresolved. The CDR3 totals 12 residues. Trimming cost V 9 bases and J 0 bases, with 7 bases left between them. Germline V gene lookup returns CDR1 MDHEN and CDR2 SYDVKM.

The chain has TRBV20-1 and TRBJ2-3; possible D gene TRBD2, 5 bases. V lost 6 bases, J lost 3 bases, and 7 bases lay in between. There are 11 residues in the CDR3. Germline V gene sequence: CDR1 DFQATT, CDR2 SNEGSKA (reference sequence). CDR3 DNA sequence: TGCAGTGCCGGACTGACAGATACGCAGTATTTT. This translates into CSAGLTDTQYF.

CDR3 protein: CASSLGETGELFF. CDR3 DNA: TGTGCCAGCAGCCTCGGAGAGACCGGGGAGCTGTTTTTT. This rearrangement joins TRBV11-1 to TRBJ2-2; D gene ambiguous. CDR1 is SGHAT, CDR2 FQDESV, per germline (reference sequence). This CDR3 contains 13 residues. V lost 5 bases and J 5 bases, leaving 9 bases between the germline ends.

For the CDR3, the DNA is TGTGCCAGCAGCACGGCAGGGTTGGGACAGCCCCAGCATTTT. Residues: CASSTAGLGQPQHF. The chain recombines TRBV7-2 with TRBJ1-5; possible D gene TRBD1, 5 bases. Germline CDR1 is SGHTA and CDR2 is FQGNSA. Trimming left V 5 bases short and J 7 bases short, with 15 bases between. CDR3 size: 14 residues.

J is TRBJ1-2 and V is TRBV18; 8 bases line up with TRBD1. V was pared by 4 bases and J by 8 bases, with 6 bases of the junction left unmatched. CDR1 KGHSH and CDR2 LQKENI come from the germline V gene. CDR3 size: 13 residues. Here the CDR3 reads CASSLPGGEGYTF. The CDR3 DNA reads TGTGCCAGCTCACTCCCAGGGGGCGAGGGCTACACCTTC.

This chain connects TRBV29-1 to TRBJ2-3; TRBD2 agrees at 7 bases. Germline CDR1 reads SQVTM; CDR2 reads ANQGSEA. CDR3 length: 14 residues. With 3 bases clipped from V and 0 bases from J, the junction kept 3 bases outside the gene matches. CDR3 loop: CSVESLASTDTQYF. DNA of the CDR3: TGCAGCGTTGAGTCACTAGCGAGCACAGATACGCAGTATTTT.

DNA for the CDR3: TGTGCCATCAGTGAGCCGACGTCGAGACAGGGACCAGATACGCAGTATTTT. It is translated as CAISEPTSRQGPDTQYF. This chain joins TRBV10-3 and TRBJ2-3; 7 positions match TRBD1. The CDR3 runs to 17 residues. The V segment lost 2 bases and the J segment 4 bases; nucleotides outside the gene matches: 12. Germline V CDR1 and CDR2: ENHRY, SYGVKD.

CDR3 in amino acids: CASMAVHIGEQFF. In DNA, the CDR3 is TGTGCCAGCATGGCAGTGCATATTGGTGAGCAGTTCTTC. The chain has TRBV6-1 and TRBJ2-1; the D is unclear. Trimming left V 7 bases short and J 9 bases short, with 16 bases between. The CDR3 has 13 residues. Germline CDR1 and CDR2: MNHNS and SASEGT.

The chain recombines TRBV7-9 with TRBJ1-1, with TRBD1 identical over 7 bases. There are 15 residues in the CDR3. Per the germline V gene, CDR1 is SEHNR and CDR2 is FQNEAQ (reference sequence). After removal of 9 bases from V and 1 base from J, the junction contained 11 bases not matched to a gene. DNA of the CDR3: TGTGCCAGGGGGAAACTAGGACAGGCGAACACTGAAGCTTTCTTT. Amino acids: CARGKLGQANTEAFF.

About this clone: Other DNA sequences from this sample encode an identical CDR3 as well. The chain carries TRBV7-8 and TRBJ1-2; no definite D call. V lost 1 base to trimming and J lost 8 bases, with 17 bases between them. The germline V gene has CDR1 SGHVS and CDR2 FQNEAQ. The CDR3 extends over 15 amino acids. The DNA for the CDR3 is TGTGCCAGCAGCTTAGTAAGGGAGGTGGTGGAGGGCTACACCTTC. Protein: CASSLVREVVEGYTF. The whole variable domain, remainder taken from reference TRBV7-8 and TRBJ1-2, is GAGVSQSPRYKVAKRGQDVALRCDPISGHVSLFWYQQALGQGPEFLTYFQNEAQLDKSGLPSDRFFAERPEGSVSTLKIQRTQQEDSAVYLCASSLVREVVEGYTFGSGTRLTVV.

This rearrangement joins TRBV29-1 to TRBJ1-2; maybe TRBD1 (5 bases). V gave up 4 bases and J gave up 6 bases, with 15 bases separating them. Germline V lookup: CDR1 SQVTM, CDR2 ANQGSEA. This CDR3 is 13 amino acids long. The CDR3 DNA reads TGCAGCGTTGCCCCGGGGGGAGGCGATGGCTACACCTTC. Its protein product is CSVAPGGGDGYTF.

This clone appeared a few times. The J gene is TRBJ1-1, the V gene TRBV5-1, with 9 bases identical to TRBD1. With 4 bases clipped from V and 7 bases from J, the junction kept 14 bases outside the gene matches. In germline, CDR1 is SGHRS, CDR2 YFSETQ. This CDR3 region has 16 residues. The CDR3 DNA is TGCGCCAGCAGCCTCAACAGGGGGCTGGTCGAGGGTGAAGCTTTCTTT. Amino acids: CASSLNRGLVEGEAFF.

V is TRBV6-5 and J is TRBJ1-1, with TRBD1 matching 7 bases. The ends lost 10 bases at V and 5 bases at J; junction bases unmatched: 10. CDR1 is MNHEY and CDR2 is SVGAGI in the germline V gene. This CDR3 spans 13 amino acids. CDR3 DNA sequence: TGTGCCACAACACAGGGGTCAAGGACTGAAGCTTTCTTT. Protein product: CATTQGSRTEAFF.

In this sample, this clone turned up once. V usage is TRBV2 and J usage is TRBJ1-4; 9 bases are a match to TRBD1. The CDR3 runs to 13 residues. The V and J ends lost 11 bases and 5 bases, in that order; junction bases with no gene match: 6. Germline CDR1 is SNHLY and CDR2 is FYNNEI. CDR3 region: CAGSGTGNEKLFF. DNA for the CDR3: TGTGCCGGTTCGGGGACAGGGAATGAAAAACTGTTTTTT.

The chain is built from TRBV11-2 and TRBJ1-1; no definite D call. Trimming pared 3 bases from V and 1 base from J, leaving 9 bases between. Germline CDR1 is SGHAT and CDR2 is FQNNGV. The CDR3 loop spans 14 amino acids. The CDR3 sequence is CASSFGWSNTEAFF. DNA for the CDR3: TGTGCCAGCAGCTTCGGTTGGTCGAACACTGAAGCTTTCTTT.

This clone has a handful of counts. The rearrangement uses TRBV4-2 and TRBJ2-1; D may be TRBD2 (5 bases). The germline gives CDR1 LGHNA, CDR2 YNFKEQ. This CDR3 contains 13 residues. V lost 4 bases to trimming and J lost 8 bases, with 12 bases between them. The CDR3 DNA reads as TGTGCCAGCAGCCCCGCGGGCGCTGATGAGCAGTTCTTC. This codes for CASSPAGADEQFF.

The V call is TRBV9, the J call TRBJ2-3; 7 bases fit TRBD1. V gave up 4 bases and J gave up 2 bases; unmatched junction bases: 7. Germline lookup yields CDR1 SGDLS and CDR2 YYNGEE. The CDR3 is 15 amino acids. The CDR3 region has the DNA TGTGCCAGCAGCCCGACAGGGTTCCCCACAGATACGCAGTATTTT. Translation gives CASSPTGFPTDTQYF.

V usage is TRBV4-2 and J usage is TRBJ2-7; TRBD1 is a possible D gene (5 bases). Germline V gene data show CDR1 as LGHNA and CDR2 as YNFKEQ. This CDR3 region has 13 residues. The germline V and J ends were trimmed by 4 bases and 4 bases, with 11 bases remaining between them. The CDR3 sequence: CASSPTDRYEQYF. CDR3 nucleotides: TGTGCCAGCAGCCCTACAGACAGATACGAGCAGTACTTC.

The chain employs TRBV2 and TRBJ2-2, with D perhaps matching TRBD2 (5 bases). CDR1 is SNHLY and CDR2 is FYNNEI in the germline V gene. V lost 8 bases and J 5 bases, leaving 15 bases between the germline ends. CDR3 length: 14 amino acids. CDR3 residues: CASWVPSFTGELFF. CDR3 DNA: TGTGCCAGCTGGGTCCCTAGCTTTACCGGGGAGCTGTTTTTT.

This clone occurred once. CDR3 coding DNA: TGTGCCAGCAGTTTATCTCAGGGAGGGAACACTGAAGCTTTCTTT. Its translation is CASSLSQGGNTEAFF. J is TRBJ1-1 and V is TRBV28, with D possibly matching TRBD1 (5 bases). Trimming stripped 1 base from V and 1 base from J, with 10 bases between. The CDR3 has 15 amino acids. Per germline, CDR1 MDHEN and CDR2 SYDVKM. The whole variable domain, remainder taken from reference TRBV28 and TRBJ1-1, is DVKVTQSSRYLVKRTGEKVFLECVQDMDHENMFWYRQDPGLGLRLIYFSYDVKMKEKGDIPEGYSVSREKKERFSLILESASTNQTSMYLCASSLSQGGNTEAFFGQGTRLTVV.

As regards this clone: Germline is not matched at one junction end, which may reflect a read error. The V and J genes are TRBV19 and TRBJ1-2; D unclear. Germline CDR1 LNHDA, CDR2 SQIVND (reference sequence). The CDR3 has 12 amino acids. This chain's CDR3 is CASRRGNDGYTF. CDR3 DNA: TGTGCCAGTAGGCGGGGTAACGATGGCTACACCTTC.

V is TRBV30 and J is TRBJ2-1; TRBD2 aligns across 11 bases. From germline, CDR1 is GTSNPN and CDR2 SVGIG (reference sequence). The CDR3 loop spans 14 amino acids. V shed 8 bases and J 12 bases; nucleotides not matched to a gene: 15. In DNA, the CDR3 is TGTGCCGGCGGGACTAGCGGAACTCCCGGGGGGCAGTTCTTC. Translation gives CAGGTSGTPGGQFF.

V usage is TRBV7-8 and J usage is TRBJ1-4; the D is unclear. V was trimmed by 8 bases and J by 5 bases, leaving 9 bases between them. This CDR3 spans 12 amino acids. Per the germline V gene, CDR1 is SGHVS and CDR2 is FQNEAQ. The CDR3 nucleotides read TGTGCCAGCTCTGGCAGGAATGAAAAACTGTTTTTT. It yields the protein CASSGRNEKLFF.

This chain joins TRBV28 and TRBJ2-4; 7 bases line up with TRBD2. This CDR3 contains 12 residues. CDR1 and CDR2 (germline): MDHEN, SYDVKM. V was pared by 9 bases and J by 3 bases, with 2 bases of the junction left unmatched. The CDR3, as DNA: TGTGCCAGTACGGGGGGCAAAAACATTCAGTACTTC. Its translation: CASTGGKNIQYF. Variable domain in full (rest from reference TRBV28 and TRBJ2-4): DVKVTQSSRYLVKRTGEKVFLECVQDMDHENMFWYRQDPGLGLRLIYFSYDVKMKEKGDIPEGYSVSREKKERFSLILESASTNQTSMYLCASTGGKNIQYFGAGTRLSVL.

The chain combines TRBV28 with TRBJ2-1; D is unresolved. CDR1 and CDR2 from the germline V gene are MDHEN and SYDVKM. The CDR3 runs 15 residues. V was clipped by 5 bases and J by 10 bases, with 21 bases between them. The DNA of the CDR3 is TGTGCCAGCAGTCCAGAATCGTCCTACACTAAAGAGCAGTTCTTC. Translation gives CASSPESSYTKEQFF.

This clone was seen a few times. The genes are TRBV7-9 and TRBJ1-3, with D perhaps TRBD1 (5 bases). The germline CDR1 and CDR2 sequences are SEHNR and FQNEAQ (reference sequence). V shed 5 bases and J shed 5 bases, with 16 bases lying between them. This CDR3 spans 15 amino acids. CDR3 loop: CASSHRQYERNTIYF. In nucleotides, the CDR3 is TGTGCCAGCAGCCACCGACAGTACGAGAGAAACACCATATATTTT.